This is a list of T cell receptor beta chains from one sample in a study of T-cell memory formation after mild COVID-19. TCRdb fed the 5' RACE reads into MiXCR, producing one record per CDR3 protein. The table lists roughly 400,000 distinct CDR3 sequences, around a sixth of them singletons. The sample consisted of PBMCs or a T cell subset sorted from them (not recorded which). All receptors derive from a man aged 18 to 29 who had mild COVID-19 (a few samples of this study predate the infection). Cell type and time point are not known. Both conserved end residues are part of each CDR3. The order of the fields is clone size, D gene, V gene, J gene, CDR3 DNA, CDR3 protein. The D gene is left open where the match is weak. Not every row has a clone size; where given, it reads once, few, many or a size class.

many	-	TRBV12-3/TRBV12-4	TRBJ2-2	TGTGCCAGCAGTTTACATCCCACCGGACTTAACACCGGGGAGCTGTTTTTT	CASSLHPTGLNTGELFF
-	TRBD2	TRBV7-2	TRBJ2-1	TGTGCCAGCAGCAGGAGCGGGGGGGCTGATGAGCAGTTCTTC	CASSRSGGADEQFF
few	-	TRBV12-3/TRBV12-4	TRBJ1-2	TGTGCCAGCAGTTTCGGGGGGGCCGTTATTAACTATGGCTACACCTTC	CASSFGGAVINYGYTF
-	TRBD1	TRBV20-1	TRBJ1-3	TGCAGTGCTACACAGGGGCCCGGAAACACCATATATTTT	CSATQGPGNTIYF
-	TRBD1	TRBV5-1	TRBJ1-1	TGCGCCAGCAGTCCCACAGGGGGAGCTGAAGCTTTCTTT	CASSPTGGAEAFF
-	-	TRBV19	TRBJ1-2	TGTGCCAGTACAGGGTTGGTCTATGGCTACACCTTC	CASTGLVYGYTF
many	-	TRBV7-3	TRBJ2-1	TGTGCCAGCAGCTTAAGCCAAGACAATGAGCAGTTCTTC	CASSLSQDNEQFF
-	-	TRBV20-1	TRBJ2-3	TGCAGTGCTAGAGAACGGGGGGCGGGAGATACGCAGTATTTT	CSARERGAGDTQYF
few	TRBD2	TRBV19	TRBJ2-3	TGTGCCAGTAGTATAGAATCACTAGCGGGGAGGTATACGCAGTATTTT	CASSIESLAGRYTQYF
many	-	TRBV12-3/TRBV12-4	TRBJ2-7	TGTGCCAGCAGTTTGAGTAGCAAGGGCGAGCAGTACTTC	CASSLSSKGEQYF
-	TRBD2	TRBV7-9	TRBJ2-5	TGTGCCAGCAGCTTATTTAGCGGGGGGACTCAAGAGACCCAGTACTTC	CASSLFSGGTQETQYF
-	-	TRBV15	TRBJ2-2	TGTGCCACCCTCTTCATCCCATCACCCTATGCTACCGGGGAGCTGTTTTTT	CATLFIPSPYATGELFF
few	-	TRBV12-3/TRBV12-4	TRBJ2-1	TGTGCCAGCAGTTTTGTGCCCACCCGCGGGGAGCAGTTCTTC	CASSFVPTRGEQFF
few	TRBD1	TRBV9	TRBJ2-2	TGTGCCAGCAGCGTAGAAAGGGGGCGAGTCGCTGGCGGGGAGCTGTTTTTT	CASSVERGRVAGGELFF
few	TRBD1	TRBV12-3/TRBV12-4	TRBJ1-2	TGTGCCAGCAGTTTAGAAGGACAGGGGATACATGGCTACACCTTC	CASSLEGQGIHGYTF
-	TRBD2	TRBV15	TRBJ2-1	TGTGCCACCAGCCCACCCCAGCGGGGGAGATCCTACAATGAGCAGTTCTTC	CATSPPQRGRSYNEQFF